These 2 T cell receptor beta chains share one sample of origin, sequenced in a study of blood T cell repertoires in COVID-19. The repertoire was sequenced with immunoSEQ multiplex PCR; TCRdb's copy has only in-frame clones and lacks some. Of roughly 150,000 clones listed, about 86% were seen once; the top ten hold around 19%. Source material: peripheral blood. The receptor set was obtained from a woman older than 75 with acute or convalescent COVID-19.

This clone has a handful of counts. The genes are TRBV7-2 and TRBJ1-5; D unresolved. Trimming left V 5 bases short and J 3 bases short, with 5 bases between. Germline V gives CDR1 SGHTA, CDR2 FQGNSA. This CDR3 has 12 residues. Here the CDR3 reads CASSPYNQPQHF. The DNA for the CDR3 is TGTGCCAGCAGCCCCTACAATCAGCCCCAGCATTTT.

The CDR3 here is CASAPDTRIDTQYF. Here the CDR3 DNA reads TGTGCTAGTGCCCCGGACACCCGGATAGATACGCAGTATTTT. This chain connects TRBV12-5 to TRBJ2-3; maybe TRBD1 (5 bases). This CDR3 spans 14 amino acids. CDR1 is LGHNT and CDR2 is FRNRAP in the germline V gene. The germline V and J ends were trimmed by 7 bases and 5 bases, with 16 bases remaining between them. The entire variable domain, with the rest obtained from reference TRBV12-5 and TRBJ2-3, is as follows: DARVTQTPRHKVTEMGQEVTMRCQPILGHNTVFWYRQTMMQGLELLAYFRNRAPLDDSGMPKDRFSAEMPDATLATLKIQPSEPRDSAVYFCASAPDTRIDTQYFGPGTRLTVL.